A selection of T cell receptor beta chains follows, all from one sample in a study of graft-versus-host responses after intestinal transplantation. Sequenced by immunoSEQ multiplex PCR; TCRdb stores in-frame clones only, minus some. The data show 29,000 or so clones, with just under 95% seen just once and just over 0.7% held by the top ten. Sample: PBMCs, taken about 62 days after intestinal transplant. Receptors originate from a human patient who received an intestinal transplant, so some T cells may come from the graft donor. CDR3s leave out the opening cysteine and the closing phenylalanine or tryptophan. Not every row has a clone size; where given, it reads once, few, many or a size class.

CDR3,size,V
SVAQGTEAF,once,TRBV29-1
ASSMWGNTIY,NA,TRBV19
ASSLDRGEAYEQY,NA,TRBV7-9
ASSAFGDTIQETQY,NA,TRBV11-2
ASSQVQGRMNTEAF,NA,TRBV4-2
ASSLGQPNTGELF,NA,TRBV4-3
ASSLDLGAPLH,NA,TRBV11-2
ASSLTDPRYYGYT,NA,TRBV7-9
ASSELAGGPDTQY,NA,TRBV6-1
SVMTFTDTQY,NA,TRBV29-1
ASSQDRVDRWPLH,NA,TRBV4-2
ASSLKLYPNNEQF,NA,TRBV27